This TCR beta chain originates from a study of cytomegalovirus exposure and HLA in healthy donors. The V gene's germline CDR1 is SGHRS and CDR2 YFSETQ. CDR3 size: 14 residues. Trimming removed 4 bases from V and 5 bases from J; junction bases left unmatched: 3. Of note for this clone: Other nucleotide sequences from this sample produce the same CDR3.

The PCR employed 60 Vbeta primers together with 13 Jbeta primers. TCRdb's table, derived via immunoSEQ multiplex PCR, lists solely in-frame clones and lacks some. Among fewer than 200,000 clones listed, roughly 80% were seen once. Sequencing was performed on PBMCs. This receptor was taken from a woman in her forties or fifties in good health and CMV-seropositive. V and J are TRBV5-1 and TRBJ2-3; 11 bases align to TRBD2. This CDR3 reads CASSLGLAGDTQYF. The CDR3 region has the DNA TGCGCCAGCAGCCTAGGACTAGCGGGAGATACGCAGTATTTT.